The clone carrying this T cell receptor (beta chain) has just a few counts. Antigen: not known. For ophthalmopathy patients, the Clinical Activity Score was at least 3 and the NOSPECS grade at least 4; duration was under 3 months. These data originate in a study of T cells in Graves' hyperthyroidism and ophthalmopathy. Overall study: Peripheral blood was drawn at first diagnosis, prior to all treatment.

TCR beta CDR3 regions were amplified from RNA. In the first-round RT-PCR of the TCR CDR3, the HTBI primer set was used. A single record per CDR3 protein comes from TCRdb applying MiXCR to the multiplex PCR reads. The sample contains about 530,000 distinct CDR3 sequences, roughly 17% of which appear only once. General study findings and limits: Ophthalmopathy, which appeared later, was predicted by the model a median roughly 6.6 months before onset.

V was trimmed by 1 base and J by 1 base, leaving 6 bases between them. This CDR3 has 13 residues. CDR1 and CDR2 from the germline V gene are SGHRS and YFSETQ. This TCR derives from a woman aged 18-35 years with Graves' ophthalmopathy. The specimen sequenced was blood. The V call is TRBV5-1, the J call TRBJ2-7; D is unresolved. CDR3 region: CASSLKTSYEQYF. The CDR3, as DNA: TGCGCCAGCAGCTTGAAAACATCCTACGAGCAGTACTTC. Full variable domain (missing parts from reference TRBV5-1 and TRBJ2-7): KAGVTQTPRYLIKTRGQQVTLSCSPISGHRSVSWYQQTPGQGLQFLFEYFSETQRNKGNFPGRFSGRQFSNSRSEMNVSTLELGDSALYLCASSLKTSYEQYFGPGTRLTVT.